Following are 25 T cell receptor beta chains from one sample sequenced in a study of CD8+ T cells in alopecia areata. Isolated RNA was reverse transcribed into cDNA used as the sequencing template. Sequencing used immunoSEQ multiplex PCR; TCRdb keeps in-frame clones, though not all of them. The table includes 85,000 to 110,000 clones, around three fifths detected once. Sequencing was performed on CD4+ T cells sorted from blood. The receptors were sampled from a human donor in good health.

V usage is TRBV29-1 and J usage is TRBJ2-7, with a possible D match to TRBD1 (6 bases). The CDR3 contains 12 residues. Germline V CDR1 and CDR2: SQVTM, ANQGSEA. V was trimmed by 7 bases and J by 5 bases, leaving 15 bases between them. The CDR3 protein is CSARDKLDEQYF. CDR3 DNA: TGCAGCGCGAGGGACAAACTTGACGAGCAGTACTTC.

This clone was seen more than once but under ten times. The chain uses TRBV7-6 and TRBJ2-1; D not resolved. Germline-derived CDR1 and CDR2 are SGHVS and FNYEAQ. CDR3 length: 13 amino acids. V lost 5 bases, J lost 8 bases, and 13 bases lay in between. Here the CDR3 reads CASSPGPEYEQFF. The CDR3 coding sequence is TGTGCCAGCAGCCCCGGACCAGAATATGAGCAGTTCTTC.

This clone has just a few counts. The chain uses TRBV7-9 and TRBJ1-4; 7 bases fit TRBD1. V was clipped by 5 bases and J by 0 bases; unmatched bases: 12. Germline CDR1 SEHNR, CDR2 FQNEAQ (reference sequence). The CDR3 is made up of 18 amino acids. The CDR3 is CASSQRITTGSTNEKLFF. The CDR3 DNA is TGTGCCAGCAGCCAGAGGATAACGACAGGGTCAACTAATGAAAAACTGTTTTTT.

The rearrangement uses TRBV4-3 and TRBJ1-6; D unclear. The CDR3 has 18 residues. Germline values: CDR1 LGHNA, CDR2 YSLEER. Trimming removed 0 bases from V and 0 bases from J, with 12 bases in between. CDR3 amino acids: CASSQDRAGSSYNSPLHF. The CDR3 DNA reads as TGCGCCAGCAGCCAAGATCGGGCAGGAAGCTCCTATAATTCACCCCTCCACTTT.

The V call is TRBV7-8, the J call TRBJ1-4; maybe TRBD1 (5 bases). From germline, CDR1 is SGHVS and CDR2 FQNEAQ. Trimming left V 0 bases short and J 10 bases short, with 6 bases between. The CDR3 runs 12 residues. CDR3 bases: TGTGCCAGCAGCTTAGCGAGGGGAAAACTGTTTTTT. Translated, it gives CASSLARGKLFF.

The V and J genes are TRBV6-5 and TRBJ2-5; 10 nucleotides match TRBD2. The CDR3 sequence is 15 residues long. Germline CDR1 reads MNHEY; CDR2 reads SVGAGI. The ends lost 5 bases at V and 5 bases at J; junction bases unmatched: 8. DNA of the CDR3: TGTGCCAGCAGTCGCAGCGGGGGGGCCAGTGAGACCCAGTACTTC. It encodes CASSRSGGASETQYF.

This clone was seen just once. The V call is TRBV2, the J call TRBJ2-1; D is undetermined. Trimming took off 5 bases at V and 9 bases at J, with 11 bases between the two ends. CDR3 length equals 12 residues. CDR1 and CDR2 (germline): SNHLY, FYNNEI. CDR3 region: CASSPIRFEQFF. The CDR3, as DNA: TGTGCCAGCAGTCCAATACGGTTTGAGCAGTTCTTC. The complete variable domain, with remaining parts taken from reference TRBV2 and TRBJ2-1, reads EPEVTQTPSHQVTQMGQEVILRCVPISNHLYFYWYRQILGQKVEFLVSFYNNEISEKSEIFDDQFSVERPDGSNFTLKIRSTKLEDSAMYFCASSPIRFEQFFGPGTRLTVL.

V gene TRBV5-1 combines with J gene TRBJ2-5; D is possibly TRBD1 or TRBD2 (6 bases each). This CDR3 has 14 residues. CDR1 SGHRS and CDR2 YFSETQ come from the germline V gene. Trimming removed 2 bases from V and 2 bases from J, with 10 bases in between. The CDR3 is CASSLQGLQETQYF. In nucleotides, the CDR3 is TGCGCCAGCAGCTTACAGGGACTTCAAGAGACCCAGTACTTC.

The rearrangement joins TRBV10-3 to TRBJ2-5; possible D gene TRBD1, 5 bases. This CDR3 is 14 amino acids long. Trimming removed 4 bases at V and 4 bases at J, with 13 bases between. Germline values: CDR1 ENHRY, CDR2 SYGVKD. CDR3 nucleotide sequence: TGTGCCATCAGTGGCCAGGGTTTGGGAGAGACCCAGTACTTC. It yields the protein CAISGQGLGETQYF.

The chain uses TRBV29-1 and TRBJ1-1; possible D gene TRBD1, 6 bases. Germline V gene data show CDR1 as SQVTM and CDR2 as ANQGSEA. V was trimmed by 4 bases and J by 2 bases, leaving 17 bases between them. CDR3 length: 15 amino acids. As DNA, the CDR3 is TGCAGCGTTGGGGACAAGTGGGGGATCAACACTGAAGCTTTCTTT. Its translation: CSVGDKWGINTEAFF.

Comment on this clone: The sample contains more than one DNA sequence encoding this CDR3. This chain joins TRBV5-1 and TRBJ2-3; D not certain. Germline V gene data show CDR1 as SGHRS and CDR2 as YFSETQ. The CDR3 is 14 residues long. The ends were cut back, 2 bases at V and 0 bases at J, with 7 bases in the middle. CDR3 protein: CASSLGRSTDTQYF. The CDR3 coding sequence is TGCGCCAGCAGCTTAGGCAGGAGCACAGATACGCAGTATTTT.

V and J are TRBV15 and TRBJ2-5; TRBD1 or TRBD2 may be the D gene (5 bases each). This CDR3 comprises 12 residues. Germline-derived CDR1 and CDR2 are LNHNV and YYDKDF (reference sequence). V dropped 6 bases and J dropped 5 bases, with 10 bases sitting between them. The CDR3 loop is CATSIEGETQYF. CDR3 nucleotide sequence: TGTGCCACCAGTATTGAGGGGGAGACCCAGTACTTC.

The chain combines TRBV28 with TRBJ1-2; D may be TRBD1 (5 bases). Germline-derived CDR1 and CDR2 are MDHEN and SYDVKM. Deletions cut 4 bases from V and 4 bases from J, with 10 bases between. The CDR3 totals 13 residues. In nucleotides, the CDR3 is TGTGCCAGCAGTTACCCAGGGTTCTATGGCTACACCTTC. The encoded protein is CASSYPGFYGYTF.

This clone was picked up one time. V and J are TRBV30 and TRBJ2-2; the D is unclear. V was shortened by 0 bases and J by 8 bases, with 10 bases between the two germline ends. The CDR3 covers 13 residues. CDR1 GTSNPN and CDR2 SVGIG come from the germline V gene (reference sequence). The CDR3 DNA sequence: TGTGCCTGGAGTGTCTCGGAAAGGGGGGAGCTGTTTTTT. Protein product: CAWSVSERGELFF.

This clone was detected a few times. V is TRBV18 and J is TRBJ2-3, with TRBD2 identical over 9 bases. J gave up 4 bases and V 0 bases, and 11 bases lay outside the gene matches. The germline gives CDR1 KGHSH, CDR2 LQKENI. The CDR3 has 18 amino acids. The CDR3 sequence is CASSPPGLAGSGADTQYF. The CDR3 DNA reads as TGTGCCAGCTCACCACCGGGGCTAGCGGGGTCTGGAGCAGATACGCAGTATTTT.

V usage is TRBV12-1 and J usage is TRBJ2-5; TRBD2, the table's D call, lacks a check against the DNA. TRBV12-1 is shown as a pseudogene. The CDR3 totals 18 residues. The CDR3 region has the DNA TGTGCCAGCAGCCCCTTGGTCCCGGGGGAGACCTTAGTGGAGACCCAGTACTTC. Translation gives CASSPLVPGETLVETQYF.

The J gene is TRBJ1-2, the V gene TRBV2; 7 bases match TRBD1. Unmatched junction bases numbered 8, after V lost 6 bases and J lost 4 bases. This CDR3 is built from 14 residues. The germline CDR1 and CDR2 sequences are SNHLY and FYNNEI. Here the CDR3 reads CASRTRDSLYGYTF. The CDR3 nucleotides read TGTGCCAGCAGGACCCGGGACAGCCTCTATGGCTACACCTTC.

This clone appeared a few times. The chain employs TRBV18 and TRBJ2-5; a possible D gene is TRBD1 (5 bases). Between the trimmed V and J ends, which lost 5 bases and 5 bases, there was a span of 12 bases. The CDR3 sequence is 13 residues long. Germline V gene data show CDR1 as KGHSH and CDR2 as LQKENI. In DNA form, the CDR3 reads TGTGCCAGCTCATTTCAGGGAATGGAGACCCAGTACTTC. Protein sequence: CASSFQGMETQYF.

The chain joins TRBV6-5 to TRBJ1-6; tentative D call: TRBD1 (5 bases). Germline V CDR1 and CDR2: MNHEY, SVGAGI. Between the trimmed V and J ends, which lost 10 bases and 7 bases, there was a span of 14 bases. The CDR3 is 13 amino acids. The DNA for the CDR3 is TGTGCCACCCGGGACGGAGGGAATTCACCCCTCCACTTT. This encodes CATRDGGNSPLHF.

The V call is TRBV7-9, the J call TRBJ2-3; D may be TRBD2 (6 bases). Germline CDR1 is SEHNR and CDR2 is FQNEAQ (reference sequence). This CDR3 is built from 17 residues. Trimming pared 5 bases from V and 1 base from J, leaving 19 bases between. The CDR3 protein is CASSLTTVGGGTDTQYF. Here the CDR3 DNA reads TGTGCCAGCAGCCTGACCACGGTCGGAGGGGGCACAGATACGCAGTATTTT.

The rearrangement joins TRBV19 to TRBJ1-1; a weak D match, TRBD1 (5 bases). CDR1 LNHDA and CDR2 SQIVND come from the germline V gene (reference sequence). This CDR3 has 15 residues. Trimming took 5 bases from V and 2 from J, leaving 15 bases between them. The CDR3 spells CASSVTGTPNTEAFF. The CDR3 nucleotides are TGTGCCAGTAGTGTGACCGGGACTCCCAACACTGAAGCTTTCTTT.

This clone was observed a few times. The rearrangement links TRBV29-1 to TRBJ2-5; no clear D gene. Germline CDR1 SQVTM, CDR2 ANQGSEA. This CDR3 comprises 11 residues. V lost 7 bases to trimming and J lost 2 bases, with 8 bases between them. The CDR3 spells CSARYQETQYF. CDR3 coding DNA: TGCAGCGCCCGGTATCAAGAGACCCAGTACTTC.

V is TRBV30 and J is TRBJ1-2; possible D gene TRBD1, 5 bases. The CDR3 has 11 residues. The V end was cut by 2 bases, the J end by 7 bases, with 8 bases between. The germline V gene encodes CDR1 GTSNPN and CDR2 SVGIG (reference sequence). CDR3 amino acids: CAWSSGAGYTF. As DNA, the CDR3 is TGTGCCTGGAGTTCTGGGGCTGGCTACACCTTC.

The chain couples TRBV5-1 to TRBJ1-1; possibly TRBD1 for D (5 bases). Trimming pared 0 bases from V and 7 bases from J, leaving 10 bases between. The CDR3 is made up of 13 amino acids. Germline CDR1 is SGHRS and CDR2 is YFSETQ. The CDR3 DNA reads TGCGCCAGCAGCTTGGTTGTAGGGGATGAAGCTTTCTTT. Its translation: CASSLVVGDEAFF.

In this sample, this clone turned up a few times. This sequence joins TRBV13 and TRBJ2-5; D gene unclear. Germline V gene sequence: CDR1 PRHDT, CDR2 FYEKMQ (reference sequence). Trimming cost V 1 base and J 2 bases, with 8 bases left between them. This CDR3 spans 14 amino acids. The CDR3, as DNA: TGTGCCAGCAGCTTAGTAGCTACTCAAGAGACCCAGTACTTC. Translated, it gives CASSLVATQETQYF.